These 9 T cell receptor beta chains originate from one sample sequenced in a study of T-cell reconstitution after alpha-beta-depleted transplantation in children (dated by TCRdb to the mid-2010s). Libraries were constructed by PCR. Sequencing was performed on an Illumina HiSeq 2500. TCR library preparation used molecular barcoding, with unique molecular identifiers applied to normalize quantification of the TCRbeta repertoire. TCRdb reanalyzed the raw reads on its own, using fastp at Q25 for trimming and MiXCR for clone calling, and kept in-frame beta chains. Each record represents a unique CDR3 protein, reported with the most common genes and DNA among its rows. The sample table lists approximately 79,000 distinct CDR3 sequences, about a sixth of them with a count of one. The leading ten clones occupy 51% of the sample. Taken with the paper, the label for treatment or condition translates to: allogeneic hematopoietic cell transplantation with graft depleted of TCRalphabeta T cells and CD19 B cells.

The material sequenced was PBMCs, mostly from graft donor cells, taken 360 days after TCRalphabeta/CD19-depleted stem cell transplant. The receptors come from a male patient aged 2 to 9 who had a stem cell transplant for acute lymphoblastic leukemia, so the T cells may come from the graft donor.

This chain's CDR3 is CASSLHSSYNEQFF. The CDR3 DNA is TGTGCCAGCAGTTTACATAGCTCCTACAATGAGCAGTTCTTC. V is TRBV12-3 or TRBV12-4 and J is TRBJ2-1; no clear D gene. Between the trimmed V and J ends, which lost 2 bases and 0 bases, there was a span of 5 bases. The CDR3 covers 14 residues.

The chain carries TRBV6-5 and TRBJ2-1, with unresolved D. Germline lookup yields CDR1 MNHEY and CDR2 SVGAGI. The CDR3 has 15 amino acids. V was pared by 2 bases and J by 7 bases, with 15 bases between. The CDR3 spells CASSYEWGRRNEQFF. In DNA form, the CDR3 reads TGTGCCAGCAGTTACGAGTGGGGTAGAAGGAATGAGCAGTTCTTC.

This clonotype occurred many times. The chain joins TRBV27 to TRBJ2-2; D unclear. Germline V gene lookup returns CDR1 MNHEY and CDR2 SMNVEV (reference sequence). Trimming cost V 3 bases and J 3 bases, with 5 bases left between them. The CDR3 is made up of 13 amino acids. The CDR3 DNA follows: TGTGCCAGCAGTTTTGTGTACACCGGGGAGCTGTTTTTT. Its translation: CASSFVYTGELFF.

This clonotype was detected ten times or more. The V call is TRBV5-1, the J call TRBJ2-5, with 7 bases lining up with TRBD2. The CDR3 runs to 15 residues. Germline lookup yields CDR1 SGHRS and CDR2 YFSETQ. V was clipped by 6 bases and J by 4 bases; unmatched bases: 12. This CDR3 reads CASKGGSLEGETQYF. The DNA of the CDR3 is TGCGCCAGCAAAGGCGGGAGCCTAGAGGGAGAGACCCAGTACTTC.

The chain combines TRBV27 with TRBJ2-5; D ambiguous. V was clipped by 9 bases and J by 0 bases, with 8 bases between them. This CDR3 has 12 residues. Germline V gene sequence: CDR1 MNHEY, CDR2 SMNVEV (reference sequence). CDR3 sequence: CASRSYQETQYF. CDR3 sequence (DNA): TGTGCCAGTCGCTCGTACCAAGAGACCCAGTACTTC.

The chain recombines TRBV27 with TRBJ2-3; D unresolved. V was clipped by 6 bases and J by 0 bases, with 22 bases between them. There are 18 residues in the CDR3. Germline CDR1 and CDR2: MNHEY and SMNVEV (reference sequence). This chain's CDR3 is CASSQFPWGRTSTDTQYF. CDR3 sequence (DNA): TGTGCCAGCAGCCAGTTCCCTTGGGGTCGTACTAGCACAGATACGCAGTATTTT.

In its sample, this clonotype was seen many times. This rearrangement joins TRBV4-1 to TRBJ2-3, with 12 nucleotides matching TRBD2. Per the germline V gene, CDR1 is MGHRA and CDR2 is YSYEKL. V dropped 1 base and J dropped 5; count of bases not matched to a gene: 1. The CDR3 covers 15 residues. CDR3 amino acids: CASSQVTSGRDTQYF. CDR3 DNA: TGCGCCAGCAGCCAAGTGACTAGCGGGAGAGATACGCAGTATTTT.

This clonotype was seen just once. This sequence joins TRBV15 and TRBJ2-7; D remains ambiguous. The CDR3 totals 14 residues. Trimming cost V 1 base and J 3 bases, with 10 bases left between them. Germline-derived CDR1 and CDR2 are LNHNV and YYDKDF (reference sequence). The CDR3, as DNA: TGTGCCACCAGCAGAGGACGGTTCGGCTACGAGCAGTACTTC. It yields the protein CATSRGRFGYEQYF.

This clonotype showed up many times. The V call is TRBV7-9, the J call TRBJ2-1; 11 bases map to TRBD2. Germline CDR1 is SEHNR and CDR2 is FQNEAQ (reference sequence). After removal of 8 bases from V and 5 bases from J, the junction contained 14 bases not matched to a gene. The CDR3 has 17 amino acids. The CDR3 DNA reads as TGTGCCAGCTTAGAAGAGAGACTAGCGGGACCTCACAATGAGCAGTTCTTC. Encoded protein: CASLEERLAGPHNEQFF. Full variable domain (rest looked up from reference TRBV7-9 and TRBJ2-1): DTGVSQNPRHKITKRGQNVTFRCDPISEHNRLYWYRQTLGQGPEFLTYFQNEAQLEKSRLLSDRFSAERPKGSFSTLEIQRTEQGDSAMYLCASLEERLAGPHNEQFFGPGTRLTVL.